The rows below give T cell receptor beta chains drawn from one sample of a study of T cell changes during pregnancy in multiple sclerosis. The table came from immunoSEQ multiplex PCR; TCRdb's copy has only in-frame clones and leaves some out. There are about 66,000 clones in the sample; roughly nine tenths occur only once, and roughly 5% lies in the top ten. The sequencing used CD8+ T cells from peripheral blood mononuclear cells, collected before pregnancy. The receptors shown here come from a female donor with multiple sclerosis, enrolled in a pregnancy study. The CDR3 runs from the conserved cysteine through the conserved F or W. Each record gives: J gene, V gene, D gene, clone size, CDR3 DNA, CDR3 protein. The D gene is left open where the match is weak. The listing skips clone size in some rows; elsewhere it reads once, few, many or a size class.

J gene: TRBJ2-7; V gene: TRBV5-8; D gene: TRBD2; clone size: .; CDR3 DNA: TGTGCCAGCCCCGAGAAGGGAGGGGAGCAGTACTTC; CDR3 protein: CASPEKGGEQYF
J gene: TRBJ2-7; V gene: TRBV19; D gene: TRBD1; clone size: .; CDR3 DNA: TGTGCCAGTAGTACGGGACAGGGGGCTTACGAGCAGTACTTC; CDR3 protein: CASSTGQGAYEQYF
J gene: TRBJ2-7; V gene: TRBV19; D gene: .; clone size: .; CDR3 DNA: TGTGCCAGTACCAGCGCAGGGCCCTACGAGCAGTACTTC; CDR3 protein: CASTSAGPYEQYF
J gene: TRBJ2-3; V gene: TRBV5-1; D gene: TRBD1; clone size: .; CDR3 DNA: TGCGCCAGCAGCGCCCCGGACAGGGAAAGGACAGATACGCAGTATTTT; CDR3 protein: CASSAPDRERTDTQYF
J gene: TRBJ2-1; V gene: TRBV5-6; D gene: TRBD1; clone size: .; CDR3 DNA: TGTGCCAGCAGCATTACCGGGACAGACAAGGTAAATGAGCAGTTCTTC; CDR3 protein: CASSITGTDKVNEQFF
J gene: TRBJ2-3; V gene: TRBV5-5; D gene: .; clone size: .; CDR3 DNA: TGTGCCAGCAGCGAACCCCCACAGCAGTACCCCACAGATACGCAGTATTTT; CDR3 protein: CASSEPPQQYPTDTQYF
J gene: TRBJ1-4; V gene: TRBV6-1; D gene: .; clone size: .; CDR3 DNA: TGTGCCAGCAGTGAATTTGAAGGGGGTTGGGAAAAACTGTTTTTT; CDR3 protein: CASSEFEGGWEKLFF
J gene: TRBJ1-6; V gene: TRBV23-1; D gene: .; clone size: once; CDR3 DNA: TGCGCCAGCAGTCAATTCACAGGGATGAATTCACCCCTCCACTTT; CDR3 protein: CASSQFTGMNSPLHF
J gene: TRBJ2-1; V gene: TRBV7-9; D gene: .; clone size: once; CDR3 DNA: TGTGCCAGCAGCTTAGGACAGCCAGAGCAGTTCTTC; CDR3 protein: CASSLGQPEQFF
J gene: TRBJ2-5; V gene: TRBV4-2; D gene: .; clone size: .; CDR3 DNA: TGTGCCAGCAGCCCAACTATGGGAGAGACCCAGTACTTC; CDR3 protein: CASSPTMGETQYF
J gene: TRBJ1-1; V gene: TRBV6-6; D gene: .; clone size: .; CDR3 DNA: TGTGCCAGCAGTTACTCTATCAGAAACACTGAAGCTTTCTTT; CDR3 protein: CASSYSIRNTEAFF
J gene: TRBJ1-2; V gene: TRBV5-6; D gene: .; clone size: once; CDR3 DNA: TGTGCCAGCAGCCTAGAGACAGATAACTATGGCTACACCTTC; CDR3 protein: CASSLETDNYGYTF
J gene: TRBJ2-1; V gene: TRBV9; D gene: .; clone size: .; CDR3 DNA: TGTGCCAGCAGCGTAGTGCAGGGTTCCTACAATGAGCAGTTCTTC; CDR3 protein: CASSVVQGSYNEQFF
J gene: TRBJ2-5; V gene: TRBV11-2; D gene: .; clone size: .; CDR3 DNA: TGTGCCAGCAGCTTCGACAGGACCCAGTACTTC; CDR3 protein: CASSFDRTQYF
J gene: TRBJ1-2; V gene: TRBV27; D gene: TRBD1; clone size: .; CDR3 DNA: TGTGCCAGCACGGGACAGGGGGGTGAGACGAACTATGGCTACACCTTC; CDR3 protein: CASTGQGGETNYGYTF
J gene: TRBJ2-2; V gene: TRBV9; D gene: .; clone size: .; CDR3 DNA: TGTGCCAGCAGCGTAGTTAGCGGGGAGCTGTTTTTT; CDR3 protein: CASSVVSGELFF
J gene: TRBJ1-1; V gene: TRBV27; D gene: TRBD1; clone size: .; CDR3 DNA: TGTGCCAGCAGTTTAGAGGCGGCAGGGGGCAGGAACGCTGAAGCTTTCTTT; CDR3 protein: CASSLEAAGGRNAEAFF
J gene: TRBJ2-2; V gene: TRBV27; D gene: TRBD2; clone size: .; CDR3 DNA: TGTGCCAGCAGTTTAATCCGGCTAGCGGGGGACACCGGGGAGCTGTTTTTT; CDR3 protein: CASSLIRLAGDTGELFF
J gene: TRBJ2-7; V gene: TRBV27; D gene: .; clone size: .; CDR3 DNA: TGTGCCAGCAGTCCGGGTACGGAAATAGCCTACGAGCAGTACTTC; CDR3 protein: CASSPGTEIAYEQYF
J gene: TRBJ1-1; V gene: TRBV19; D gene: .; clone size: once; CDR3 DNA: TGTGCCAGTAGTATGGGGCCGGGGGTGAACACTGAAGCTTTCTTT; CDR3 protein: CASSMGPGVNTEAFF
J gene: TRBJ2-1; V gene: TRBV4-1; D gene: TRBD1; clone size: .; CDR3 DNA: TGCGCCAGCAGCCAAGAGGGACAGGATAAAAATGAGCAGTTCTTC; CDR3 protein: CASSQEGQDKNEQFF
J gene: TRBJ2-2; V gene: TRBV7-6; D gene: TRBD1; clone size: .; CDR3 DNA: TGTGCCAGCAGCTCCGGTTTACAAGGACAGGGGGCAATCGGGGAGCTGTTTTTT; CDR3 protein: CASSSGLQGQGAIGELFF
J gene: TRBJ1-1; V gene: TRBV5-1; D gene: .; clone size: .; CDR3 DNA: TGCGCCAGCAGCTTGGGGGCGGGGAACACTGAAGCTTTCTTT; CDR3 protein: CASSLGAGNTEAFF
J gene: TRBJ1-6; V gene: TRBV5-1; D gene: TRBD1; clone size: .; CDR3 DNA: TGCGCCAGCAGCTTGTCCGGGACAGGCCATGCGGGCGATTCACCCCTCCACTTT; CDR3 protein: CASSLSGTGHAGDSPLHF
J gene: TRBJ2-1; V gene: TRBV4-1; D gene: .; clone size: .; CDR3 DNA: TGCGCCAGCAGCCAAGAGCAGCGCCCGAATGAGCAGTTCTTC; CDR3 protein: CASSQEQRPNEQFF
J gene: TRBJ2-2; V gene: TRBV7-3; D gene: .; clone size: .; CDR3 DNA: TGTGCCAGCAGCTCAAACACCGGGGAGCTGTTTTTT; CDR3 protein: CASSSNTGELFF
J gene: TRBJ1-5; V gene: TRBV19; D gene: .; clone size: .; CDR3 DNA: TGTGCCAGTAGTAGAGGGTACAATCAGCCCCAGCATTTT; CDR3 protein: CASSRGYNQPQHF
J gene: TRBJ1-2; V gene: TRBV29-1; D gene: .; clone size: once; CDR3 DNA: TGCAGCGGTGGCCCGGCACAGGGTGGTGGCTACACCTTC; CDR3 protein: CSGGPAQGGGYTF
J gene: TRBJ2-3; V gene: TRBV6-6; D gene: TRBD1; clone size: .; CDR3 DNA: TGTGCCAGCACCCCCGCAGGGGGTTTCGGGGATACGCAGTATTTT; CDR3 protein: CASTPAGGFGDTQYF
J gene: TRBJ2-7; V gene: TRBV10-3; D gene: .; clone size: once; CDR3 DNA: TGTGCCATCAGTGAGTCTGAACGGGGGAACTCCTACGAGCAGTACTTC; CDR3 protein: CAISESERGNSYEQYF
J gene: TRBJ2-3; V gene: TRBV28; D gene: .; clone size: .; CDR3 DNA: TGTGCCGGATCATGGGACTCCCGCGCAGATACGCAGTATTTT; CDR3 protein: CAGSWDSRADTQYF
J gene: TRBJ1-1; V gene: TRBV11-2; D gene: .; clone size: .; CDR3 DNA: TGTGCCAGCAGCTTAGGGGGCCCCACTGAAGCTTTCTTT; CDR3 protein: CASSLGGPTEAFF
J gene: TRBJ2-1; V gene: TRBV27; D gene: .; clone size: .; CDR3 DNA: TGTGCCAGCAGTCTACGAACAGGCACCTGGGGTGCGTTCTTC; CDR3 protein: CASSLRTGTWGAFF
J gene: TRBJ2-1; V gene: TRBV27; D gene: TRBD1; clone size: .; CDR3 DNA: TGTGCCAGCAGTCCCGACAGGGATAATGAGCAGTTCTTC; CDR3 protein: CASSPDRDNEQFF
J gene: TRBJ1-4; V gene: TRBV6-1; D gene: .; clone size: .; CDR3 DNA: TGTGCCAGCCAAGGCGGATTAGGTAATGAAAAACTGTTTTTT; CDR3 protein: CASQGGLGNEKLFF
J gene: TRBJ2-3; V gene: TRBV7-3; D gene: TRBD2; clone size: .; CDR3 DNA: TGTGCCAGCAGCCCCATCCGGGGGGGAAGCACAGATACGCAGTATTTT; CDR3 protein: CASSPIRGGSTDTQYF
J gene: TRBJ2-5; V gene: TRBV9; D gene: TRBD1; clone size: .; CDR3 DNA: TGTGCCAGCAGCGTACAGGGGGTCACCGAAGAGACCCAGTACTTC; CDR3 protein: CASSVQGVTEETQYF
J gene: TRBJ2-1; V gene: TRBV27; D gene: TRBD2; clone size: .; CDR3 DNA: TGTGCCAGCAGTGCCTCCACTAGCGGGGGTTTAAATGAGCAGTTCTTC; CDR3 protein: CASSASTSGGLNEQFF
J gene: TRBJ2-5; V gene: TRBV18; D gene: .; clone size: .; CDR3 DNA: TGTGCCAGCTCATCCAGGGGCACCCAAGAGACCCAGTACTTC; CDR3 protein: CASSSRGTQETQYF
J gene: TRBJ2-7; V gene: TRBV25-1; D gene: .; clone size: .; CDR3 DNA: TGTGCCAGCAGTGAATTTTTTGCAGGCTCCTACGAGCAGTACTTC; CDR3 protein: CASSEFFAGSYEQYF
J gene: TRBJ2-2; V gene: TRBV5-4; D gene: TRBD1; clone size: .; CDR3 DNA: TGTGCCAGCAGCTCCCGGGACAGGGGTTTAGCCGGGGAGCTGTTTTTT; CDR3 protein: CASSSRDRGLAGELFF
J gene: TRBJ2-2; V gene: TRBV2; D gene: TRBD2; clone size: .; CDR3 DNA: TGTGCCAGCAGTGACCCGACTAGCGGGGGCGAAAACACCGGGGAGCTGTTTTTT; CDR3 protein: CASSDPTSGGENTGELFF
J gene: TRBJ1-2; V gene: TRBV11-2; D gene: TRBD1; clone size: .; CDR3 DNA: TGTGCCAGCAGCTTAGGACAGGGGGCTGTCTATGGCTACACCTTC; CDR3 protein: CASSLGQGAVYGYTF
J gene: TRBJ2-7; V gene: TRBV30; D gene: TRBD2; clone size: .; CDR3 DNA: TGTGCCTGGAGCGCGGGGGACGAGCAGTACTTC; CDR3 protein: CAWSAGDEQYF
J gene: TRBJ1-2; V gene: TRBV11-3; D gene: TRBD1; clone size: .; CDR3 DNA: TGTGCCAGCAGCCATAGACTCCGGGACAGCTACTATGGCTACACCTTC; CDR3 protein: CASSHRLRDSYYGYTF
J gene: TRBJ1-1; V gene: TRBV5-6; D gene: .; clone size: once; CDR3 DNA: TGTGCCAGCAGCTTCGGGTCCGTCACTGAAGCTTTCTTT; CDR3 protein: CASSFGSVTEAFF
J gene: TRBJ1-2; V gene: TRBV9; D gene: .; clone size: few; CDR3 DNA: TGTGCCAGCAGCGTAGGCGCCCTGGACTATGGCTACACCTTC; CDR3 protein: CASSVGALDYGYTF
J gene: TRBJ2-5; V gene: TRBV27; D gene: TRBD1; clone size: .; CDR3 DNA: TGTGCCAGCTCTTGGGACAGCAGGTACCAAGAGACCCAGTACTTC; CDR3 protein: CASSWDSRYQETQYF